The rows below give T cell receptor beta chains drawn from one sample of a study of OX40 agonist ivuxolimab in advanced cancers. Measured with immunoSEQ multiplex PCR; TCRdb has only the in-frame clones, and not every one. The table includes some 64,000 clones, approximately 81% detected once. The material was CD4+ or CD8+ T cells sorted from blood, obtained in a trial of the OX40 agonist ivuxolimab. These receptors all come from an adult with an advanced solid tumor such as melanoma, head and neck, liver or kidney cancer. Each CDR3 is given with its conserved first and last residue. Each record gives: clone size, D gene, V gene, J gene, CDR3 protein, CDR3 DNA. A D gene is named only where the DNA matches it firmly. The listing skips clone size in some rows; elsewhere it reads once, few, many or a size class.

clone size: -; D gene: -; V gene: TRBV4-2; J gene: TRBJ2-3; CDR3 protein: CASSLRGGLRGTDTQYF; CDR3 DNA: TGTGCCAGCAGCCTCAGAGGGGGGCTCCGAGGAACAGATACGCAGTATTTT
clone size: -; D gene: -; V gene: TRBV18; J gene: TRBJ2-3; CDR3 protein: CASSPFTDTQYF; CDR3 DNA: TGTGCCAGCTCACCTTTCACAGATACGCAGTATTTT
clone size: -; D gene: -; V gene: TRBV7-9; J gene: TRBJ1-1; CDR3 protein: CASSFPLGNTEAFF; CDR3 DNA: TGTGCCAGCAGCTTCCCATTGGGGAACACTGAAGCTTTCTTT
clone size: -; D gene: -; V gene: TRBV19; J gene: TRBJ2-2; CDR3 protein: CASTSGTDNTGELFF; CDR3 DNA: TGTGCCAGTACCAGCGGGACAGATAACACCGGGGAGCTGTTTTTT
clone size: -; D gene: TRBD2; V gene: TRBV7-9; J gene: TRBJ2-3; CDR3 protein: CASSAMGLAGGPGTDTQYF; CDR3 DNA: TGTGCCAGCAGCGCGATGGGACTAGCGGGAGGCCCTGGCACAGATACGCAGTATTTT
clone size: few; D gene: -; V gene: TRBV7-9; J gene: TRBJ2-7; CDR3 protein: CASSSWLDKNEQYF; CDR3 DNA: TGTGCCAGCAGCTCCTGGTTGGACAAAAACGAGCAGTACTTC
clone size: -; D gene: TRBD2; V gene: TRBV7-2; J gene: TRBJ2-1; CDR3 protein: CASSSSGRRYNEQFF; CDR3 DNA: TGTGCCAGCAGCTCAAGCGGGAGGAGGTACAATGAGCAGTTCTTC
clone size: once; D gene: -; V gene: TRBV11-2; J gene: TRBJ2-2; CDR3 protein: CASNLDQNTGELFF; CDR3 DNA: TGTGCCAGCAACCTGGACCAGAACACCGGGGAGCTGTTTTTT
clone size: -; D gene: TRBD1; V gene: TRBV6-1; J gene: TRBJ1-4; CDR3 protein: CASSLNRGGKEKLFF; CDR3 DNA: TGTGCCAGCAGTTTAAACAGGGGGGGAAAAGAAAAACTGTTTTTT
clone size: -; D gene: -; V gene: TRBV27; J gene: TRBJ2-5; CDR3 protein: CASRDDGRRGETQYF; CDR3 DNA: TGTGCCAGCAGGGATGACGGGAGAAGAGGAGAGACCCAGTACTTC
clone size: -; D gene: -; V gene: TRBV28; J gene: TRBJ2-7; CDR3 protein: CASRPGGHEQYF; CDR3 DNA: TGTGCCAGCAGACCCGGGGGCCACGAGCAGTACTTC
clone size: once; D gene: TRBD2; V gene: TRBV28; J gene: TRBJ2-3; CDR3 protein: CASRLAGAPPDTQYF; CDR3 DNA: TGTGCCAGCAGGCTAGCGGGAGCCCCCCCAGATACGCAGTATTTT
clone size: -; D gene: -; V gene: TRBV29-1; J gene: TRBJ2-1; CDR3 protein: CSVEDWADNEQFF; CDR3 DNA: TGCAGCGTTGAAGATTGGGCCGACAATGAGCAGTTCTTC
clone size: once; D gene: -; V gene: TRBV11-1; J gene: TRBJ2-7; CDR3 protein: CASSLLSGGQSYEQYF; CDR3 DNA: TGTGCCAGCAGCTTATTATCGGGGGGACAGAGCTACGAGCAGTACTTC
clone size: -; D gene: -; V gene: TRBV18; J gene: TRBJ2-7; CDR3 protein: CASSPLGGTEQYF; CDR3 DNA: TGTGCCAGCTCACCGCTTGGGGGTACCGAGCAGTACTTC
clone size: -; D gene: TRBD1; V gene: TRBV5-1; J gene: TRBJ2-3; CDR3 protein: CASSSGQGGFTDTQYF; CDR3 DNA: TGCGCCAGCAGCTCTGGACAGGGGGGGTTTACAGATACGCAGTATTTT
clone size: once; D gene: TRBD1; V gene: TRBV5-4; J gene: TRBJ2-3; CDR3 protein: CASSLAPGQGLSARHF; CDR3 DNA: TGTGCCAGCAGCTTGGCTCCGGGACAGGGCCTCTCCGCACGGCATTTT
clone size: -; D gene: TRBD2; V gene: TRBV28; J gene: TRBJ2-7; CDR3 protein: CASSSGGTSGSDEQYF; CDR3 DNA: TGTGCCAGCAGTTCCGGAGGGACTAGCGGGAGTGACGAGCAGTACTTC
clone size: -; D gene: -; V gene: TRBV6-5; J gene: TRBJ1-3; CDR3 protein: CASSYSGGSGNTIYF; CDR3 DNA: TGTGCCAGCAGTTACTCAGGGGGCTCTGGAAACACCATATATTTT
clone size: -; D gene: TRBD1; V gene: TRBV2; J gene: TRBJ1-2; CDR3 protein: CASSLDRGRASYGYTF; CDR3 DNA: TGTGCCAGCAGCCTGGACAGGGGGCGAGCTAGCTATGGCTACACCTTC
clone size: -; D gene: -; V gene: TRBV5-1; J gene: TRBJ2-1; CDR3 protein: CASSLEATVYNEQFF; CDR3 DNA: TGCGCCAGCAGCTTGGAAGCAACAGTCTACAATGAGCAGTTCTTC
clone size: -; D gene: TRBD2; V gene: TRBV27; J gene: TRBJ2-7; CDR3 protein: CATAGLAGGYEQYF; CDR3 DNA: TGTGCCACCGCGGGACTAGCGGGAGGGTACGAGCAGTACTTC
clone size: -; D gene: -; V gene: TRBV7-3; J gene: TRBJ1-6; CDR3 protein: CASSSGSGNSPLHF; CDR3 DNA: TGTGCCAGCAGCTCGGGATCGGGGAATTCACCCCTCCACTTT
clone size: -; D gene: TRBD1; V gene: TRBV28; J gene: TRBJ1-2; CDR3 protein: CASTTYRGIGYGYTF; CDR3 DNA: TGTGCCAGCACCACCTACAGGGGCATAGGCTATGGCTACACCTTC
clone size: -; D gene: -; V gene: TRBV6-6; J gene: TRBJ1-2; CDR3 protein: CASRLAGGYTF; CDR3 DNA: TGTGCCAGCCGACTCGCAGGTGGCTACACCTTC
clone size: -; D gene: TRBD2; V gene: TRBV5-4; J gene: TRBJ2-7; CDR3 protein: CASSAGSSGTGEQYF; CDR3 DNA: TGTGCCAGCAGCGCCGGGTCTAGCGGGACGGGAGAGCAGTACTTC
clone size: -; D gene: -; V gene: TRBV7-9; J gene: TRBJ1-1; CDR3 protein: CASSLGQGTRAFF; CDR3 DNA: TGTGCCAGCAGCTTAGGGCAGGGAACGAGAGCTTTCTTT
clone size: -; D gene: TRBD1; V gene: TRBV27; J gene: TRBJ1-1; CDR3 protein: CASSLTGTANTEAFF; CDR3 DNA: TGTGCCAGCAGTTTAACCGGGACAGCGAACACTGAAGCTTTCTTT
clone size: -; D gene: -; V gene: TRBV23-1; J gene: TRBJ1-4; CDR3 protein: CASSQPNRAWDEKLFF; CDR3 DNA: TGCGCCAGCAGTCAACCTAACAGGGCATGGGATGAAAAACTGTTTTTT
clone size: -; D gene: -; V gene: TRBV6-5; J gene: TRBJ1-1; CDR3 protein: CASGRGVTEAFF; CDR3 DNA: TGTGCCAGCGGCCGAGGGGTGACTGAAGCTTTCTTT
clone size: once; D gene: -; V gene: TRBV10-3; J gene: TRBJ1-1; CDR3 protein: CAISESPRGGSEAFF; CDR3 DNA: TGTGCCATCAGTGAGTCCCCAAGGGGCGGTTCTGAAGCTTTCTTT
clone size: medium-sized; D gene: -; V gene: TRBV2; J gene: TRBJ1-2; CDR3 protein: CASSLMSYGYTF; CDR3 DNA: TGTGCCAGCAGTTTAATGAGCTATGGCTACACCTTC
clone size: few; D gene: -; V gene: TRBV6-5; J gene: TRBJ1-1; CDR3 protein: CASSYLSEAFF; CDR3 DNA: TGTGCCAGCAGTTACTTATCAGAAGCTTTCTTT
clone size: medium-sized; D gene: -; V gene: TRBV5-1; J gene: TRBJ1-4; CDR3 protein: CASSLGATNEKLFF; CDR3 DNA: TGCGCCAGCAGCTTGGGAGCAACTAATGAAAAACTGTTTTTT
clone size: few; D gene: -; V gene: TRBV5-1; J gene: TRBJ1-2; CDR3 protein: CASSSGIDGAGYTF; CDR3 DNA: TGCGCCAGCAGCTCCGGAATTGATGGGGCTGGCTACACCTTC
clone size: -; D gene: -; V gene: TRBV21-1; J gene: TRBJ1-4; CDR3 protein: CASSKEGSGNEKLFF; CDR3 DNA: TGTGCCAGCAGCAAAGAGGGGAGCGGTAATGAAAAACTGTTTTTT
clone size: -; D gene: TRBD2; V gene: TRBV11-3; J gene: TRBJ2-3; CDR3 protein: CASSPGGGGTDTQYF; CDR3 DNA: TGTGCCAGCAGCCCGGGTGGGGGGGGCACAGATACGCAGTATTTT
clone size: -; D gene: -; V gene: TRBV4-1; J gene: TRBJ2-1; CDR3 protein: CASSQVGWNEQFF; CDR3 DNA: TGCGCCAGCAGCCAAGTAGGGTGGAATGAGCAGTTCTTC
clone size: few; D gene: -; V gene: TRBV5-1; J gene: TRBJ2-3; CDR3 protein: CASRYRPVSSTDTQYF; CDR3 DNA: TGCGCCAGCAGGTATCGGCCGGTTTCTAGCACAGATACGCAGTATTTT
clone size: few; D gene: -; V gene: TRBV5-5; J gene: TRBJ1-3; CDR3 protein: CASSLVASSGNTIYF; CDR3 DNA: TGTGCCAGCAGCTTGGTAGCTTCCTCTGGAAACACCATATATTTT
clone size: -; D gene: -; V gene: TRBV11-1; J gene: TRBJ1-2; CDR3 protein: CASSVLQGFNYGYTF; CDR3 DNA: TGTGCCAGCAGCGTCCTACAGGGATTCAACTATGGCTACACCTTC
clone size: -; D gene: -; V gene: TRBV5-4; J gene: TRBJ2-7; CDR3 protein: CASSRGPPGLAYEQYF; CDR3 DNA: TGTGCCAGCAGCAGGGGGCCTCCGGGACTAGCCTACGAGCAGTACTTC